This T cell receptor (beta chain) was identified in a study of cytomegalovirus exposure and HLA in healthy donors. Background on the study: Among the approximately 400 donors who were genotyped, roughly 86% fell in the genetic ancestry cluster that is associated with self-reported Caucasian donors.

The germline CDR1 and CDR2 sequences are MNHEY and SVGAGI. J lost 9 bases, V lost 1 base, and 11 bases had no gene match. The CDR3 is made up of 15 amino acids. Whole-study results and caveats: Altogether, 170 or so TCR beta chains were recorded as cytomegalovirus-associated.

Comment on this clone: The antigen is unknown.

With 60 Vbeta and 13 Jbeta primers, the PCR was carried out. TCRdb's table, derived via immunoSEQ multiplex PCR, lists solely in-frame clones and lacks some. The sample's table shows approximately 200,000 clones. V and J are TRBV6-5 and TRBJ2-5; 7 bases are a match to TRBD1. This sequence was found in a boy between 5 and 17 years old in good health and CMV-seronegative. Sequenced sample: PBMCs. CDR3 in amino acids: CASSYLSGTAAAQYF. The DNA for the CDR3 is TGTGCCAGCAGTTACTTATCCGGGACAGCCGCCGCCCAGTACTTC.